This T cell receptor beta chain was observed in a study of blood T cell repertoires in COVID-19. Study as a whole: T cells, B-cell-depleted T cells, or PBMCs provided the cDNA or gDNA that served as material.

The study recruited people aged roughly 18 to 95 years across approximately 24 US areas. Participants had their cohort set by participant-reported clinical history. This CDR3 region has 13 residues. Per germline, CDR1 GTSNPN and CDR2 SVGIG (reference sequence). Trimming cost V 8 bases and J 6 bases; bases outside gene matches: 10. In the study's own analysis: Reference gene primer amplification yielded estimated nucleated cell counts. Profiled with immunoSEQ multiplex PCR; TCRdb holds only in-frame clones, not every one. Clonal size and the V and J genes are those of that table, whereas D and trimming came from the DNA. The sample records around 420,000 clones, 88% being singletons.

V gene TRBV30 combines with J gene TRBJ1-2; 9 bases are shared with TRBD1. This TCR was sampled from a middle-aged woman with acute COVID-19. The sequencing sample was made of PBMCs or T cells enriched from blood (not recorded which). CDR3 protein: CAAGTGNGDGYTF. In nucleotides, the CDR3 is TGTGCCGCCGGGACAGGGAATGGAGATGGCTACACCTTC.